This T cell receptor beta chain was documented in a study of beta chain features in type 1 diabetes. Overall study findings and caveats: TCRB CDR3 length was moderately but significantly reduced in all four CD4+ subsets of Type 1 diabetes patients.

This clone was seen once. What it binds is unknown. Trimming pared 1 base from V and 5 bases from J, leaving 14 bases between. This CDR3 spans 15 amino acids. In germline, CDR1 is MGHDK, CDR2 SYGVNS. Expressed TCRB transcripts were sequenced, since all the RNA that had been isolated was reverse transcribed. Using immunoSEQ multiplex PCR, the repertoire was profiled, and TCRdb retains in-frame clones only, with some absent. In the table there are 100,000 to 150,000 clones, 17% of which are singletons. The specimen was central memory CD4+ T cells from blood. This TCR was recovered from a man between 18 and 35 years old with type 1 diabetes. The chain couples TRBV25-1 to TRBJ1-2; D is unclear. For the CDR3, the DNA is TGTGCCAGCAGTGAATTATGGCCAGGATCTTATGGCTACACCTTC. This gives the protein CASSELWPGSYGYTF.